The entry below gives a single T cell receptor beta chain sequence along with its context. Its antigen is still unknown. This sample stems from a study of a mutant IDH1 vaccine in newly diagnosed glioma. Libraries were prepared by immunoSEQ multiplex PCR; TCRdb keeps only in-frame clonotypes and omits some of them. The sample comprises 45,000 to 55,000 clones, around 80% of which are singletons, and roughly 1.8% rests with the top ten. Stated time point: week 5, during vaccination. Vaccination comprised doses that each held 300 ug of mutant IDH1 20-mer peptide, plus topical imiquimod. Trimming took off 5 bases at V and 1 base at J, with 16 bases between the two ends. From germline, CDR1 is SGHNT and CDR2 YYREEE (reference sequence). This CDR3 has 15 residues.

The rearrangement uses TRBV5-4 and TRBJ2-7; D might be TRBD2 (7 bases). The source material was PBMCs, sampled from a glioma patient whose treatment included an IDH1 peptide vaccine. This TCR was sampled from a woman aged 40-49 years with glioma. CDR3: CASSSSAGASYEQYF. CDR3 nucleotide sequence: TGTGCCAGCAGTTCCTCGGCGGGGGCTTCCTACGAGCAGTACTTC.